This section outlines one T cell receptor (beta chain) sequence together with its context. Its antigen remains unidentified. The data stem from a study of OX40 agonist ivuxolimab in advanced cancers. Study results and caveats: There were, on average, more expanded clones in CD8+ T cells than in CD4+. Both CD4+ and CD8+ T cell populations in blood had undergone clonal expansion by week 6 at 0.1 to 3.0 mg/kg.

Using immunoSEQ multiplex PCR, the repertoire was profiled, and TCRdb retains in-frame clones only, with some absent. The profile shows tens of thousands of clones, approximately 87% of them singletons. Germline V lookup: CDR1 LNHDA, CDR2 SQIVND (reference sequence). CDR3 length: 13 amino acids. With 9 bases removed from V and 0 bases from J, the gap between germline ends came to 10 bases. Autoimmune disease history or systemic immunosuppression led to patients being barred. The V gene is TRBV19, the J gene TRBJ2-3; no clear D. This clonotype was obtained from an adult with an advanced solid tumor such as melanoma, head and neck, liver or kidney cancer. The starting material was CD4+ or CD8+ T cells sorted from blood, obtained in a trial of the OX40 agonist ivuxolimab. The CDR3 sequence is CARTTLSTDTQYF. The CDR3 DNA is TGTGCCAGAACGACACTTAGCACAGATACGCAGTATTTT.